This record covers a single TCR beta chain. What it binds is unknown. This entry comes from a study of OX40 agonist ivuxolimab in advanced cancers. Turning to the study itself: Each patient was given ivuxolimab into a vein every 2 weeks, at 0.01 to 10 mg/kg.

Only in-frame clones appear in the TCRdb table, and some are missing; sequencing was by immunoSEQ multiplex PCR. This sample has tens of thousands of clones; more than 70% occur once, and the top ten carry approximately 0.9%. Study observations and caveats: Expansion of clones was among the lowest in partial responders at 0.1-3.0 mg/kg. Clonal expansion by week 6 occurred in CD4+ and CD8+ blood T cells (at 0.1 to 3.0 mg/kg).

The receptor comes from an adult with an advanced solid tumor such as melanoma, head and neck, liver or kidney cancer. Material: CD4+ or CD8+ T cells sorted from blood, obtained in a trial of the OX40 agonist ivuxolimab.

The chain's CDR3 is CASSPRQGYNEQFF. For the CDR3, the DNA is TGTGCCAGCAGCCCAAGGCAGGGTTACAATGAGCAGTTCTTC. This chain connects TRBV11-1 to TRBJ2-1; TRBD1 might be the D (5 bases). CDR1 SGHAT and CDR2 FQDESV come from the germline V gene (reference sequence). The length of the CDR3 is 14 residues. Trimming pared 5 bases from V and 4 bases from J, leaving 12 bases between.